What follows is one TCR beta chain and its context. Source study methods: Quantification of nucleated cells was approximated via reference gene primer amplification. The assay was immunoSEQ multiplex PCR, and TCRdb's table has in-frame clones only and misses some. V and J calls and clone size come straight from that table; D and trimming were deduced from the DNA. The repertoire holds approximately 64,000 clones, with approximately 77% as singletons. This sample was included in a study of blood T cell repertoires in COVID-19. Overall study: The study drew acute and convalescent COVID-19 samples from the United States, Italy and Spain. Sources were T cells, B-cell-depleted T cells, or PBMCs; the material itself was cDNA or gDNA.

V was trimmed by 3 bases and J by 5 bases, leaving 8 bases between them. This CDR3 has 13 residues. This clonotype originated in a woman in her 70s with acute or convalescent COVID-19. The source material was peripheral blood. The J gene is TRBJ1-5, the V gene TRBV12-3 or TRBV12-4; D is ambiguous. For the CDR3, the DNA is TGTGCCAGCAGTTTCAGTAATCATCAGCCCCAGCATTTT. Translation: CASSFSNHQPQHF.